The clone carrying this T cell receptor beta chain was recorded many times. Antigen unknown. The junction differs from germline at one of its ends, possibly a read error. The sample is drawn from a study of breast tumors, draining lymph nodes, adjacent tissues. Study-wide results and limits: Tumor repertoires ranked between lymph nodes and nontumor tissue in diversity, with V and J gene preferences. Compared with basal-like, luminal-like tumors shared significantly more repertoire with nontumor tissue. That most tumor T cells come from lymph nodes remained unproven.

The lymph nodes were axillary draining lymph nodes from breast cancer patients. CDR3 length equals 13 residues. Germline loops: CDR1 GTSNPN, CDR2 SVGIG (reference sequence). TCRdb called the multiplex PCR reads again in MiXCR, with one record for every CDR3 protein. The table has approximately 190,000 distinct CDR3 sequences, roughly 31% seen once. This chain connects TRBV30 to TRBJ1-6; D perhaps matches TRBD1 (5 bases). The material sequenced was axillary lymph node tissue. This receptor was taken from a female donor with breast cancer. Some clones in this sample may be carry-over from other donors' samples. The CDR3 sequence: CAWSTRGNSLLHF. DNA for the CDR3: TGTGCCTGGAGTACAAGGGGCAACTCACTCCTCCACTTT.